The present T cell receptor beta chain was sequenced within a study of shared clonotypes between healthy human individuals. Study context: Donors, aged 18 to 49, were a couple of women and a few men.

In its sample, this clone was seen once. Its specificity is unknown. Some 30,000 T cell genomes, or roughly 200 ng DNA, went into the sorted-subset replicate PCRs. Assay: immunoSEQ multiplex PCR; the TCRdb copy retains only in-frame clones and omits some. The sample contains over 700,000 clones, 55% to 80% of which appear only once. Whole-study results and caveats: Generally, naive subsets came out with larger estimated richness than memory subsets. It was the few donors that limited the genetic and exposure-history diversity represented.

Germline V gene lookup returns CDR1 SGHRS and CDR2 YFSETQ. Trimming removed 0 bases from V and 6 bases from J, with 12 bases in between. This CDR3 spans 14 amino acids. Sequenced: memory CD4+ T cells sorted from blood. Subset reported: CD45RA-negative fraction. The chain employs TRBV5-1 and TRBJ1-2; no reliable D call. The clonotype was recovered from a woman under 40 in good health. The DNA of the CDR3 is TGCGCCAGCAGCTTGGATTTCAGGTCTGATGGCTACACCTTC. Encoded protein: CASSLDFRSDGYTF. Filled out from reference TRBV5-1 and TRBJ1-2, the complete variable domain reads KAGVTQTPRYLIKTRGQQVTLSCSPISGHRSVSWYQQTPGQGLQFLFEYFSETQRNKGNFPGRFSGRQFSNSRSEMNVSTLELGDSALYLCASSLDFRSDGYTFGSGTRLTVV.